The next 6 T cell receptor beta chains were all read from a single sample in a study of cytomegalovirus exposure and HLA in healthy donors. PCR employed 60 Vbeta and 13 Jbeta primers. Generated by immunoSEQ multiplex PCR, the TCRdb table keeps only in-frame clones and is missing some. The sample includes some 140,000 clones, over 70% of them seen just once. The material sequenced was PBMCs. The receptor source for this set is a man aged 25-45 years in good health and CMV-seronegative.

The genes are TRBV7-2 and TRBJ2-7; tentatively, D is TRBD1 (6 bases). V was trimmed by 6 bases and J by 6 bases, leaving 21 bases between them. This CDR3 is built from 15 residues. Germline loops: CDR1 SGHTA, CDR2 FQGNSA. CDR3 region: CASSRGGLGGREQYF. Written as DNA, the CDR3 is TGTGCCAGCAGTCGAGGGGGTCTTGGTGGTCGCGAGCAGTACTTC.

The chain couples TRBV6-1 to TRBJ2-6; TRBD1 might be the D (6 bases). With 7 bases removed from V and 0 bases from J, the gap between germline ends came to 10 bases. The CDR3 totals 15 residues. Germline V gene data show CDR1 as MNHNS and CDR2 as SASEGT. The CDR3 loop is CASTQGSSGANVLTF. CDR3 coding DNA: TGTGCCAGCACTCAGGGGAGCTCTGGGGCCAACGTCCTGACTTTC.

The rearrangement joins TRBV27 to TRBJ2-7; 13 bases fit TRBD2. J gave up 4 bases and V 5 bases, and 2 bases lay outside the gene matches. CDR3 length equals 14 residues. The germline V gene encodes CDR1 MNHEY and CDR2 SMNVEV (reference sequence). The CDR3 sequence: CASSTTSGRYEQYF. CDR3 in DNA: TGTGCCAGCAGTACGACTAGCGGGAGGTACGAGCAGTACTTC.

The rearrangement links TRBV5-1 to TRBJ2-7; 9 positions agree with TRBD1. The CDR3 contains 15 residues. CDR1 and CDR2 from the germline V gene are SGHRS and YFSETQ. Trimming cost V 6 bases and J 3 bases; bases outside gene matches: 10. CDR3 coding DNA: TGCGCCAGCACCCCGGGACAGGGATCCTACTACGAGCAGTACTTC. The encoded protein is CASTPGQGSYYEQYF.

The chain joins TRBV5-1 to TRBJ2-3, with TRBD2 as a possible D gene (5 bases). The CDR3 has 13 amino acids. Trimming removed 1 base from V and 5 bases from J, with 8 bases in between. Germline assignment: CDR1 SGHRS and CDR2 YFSETQ. CDR3 sequence (DNA): TGCGCCAGCAGCTTGAAAGCGGAAGATACGCAGTATTTT. Its protein is CASSLKAEDTQYF.

The chain recombines TRBV7-9 with TRBJ2-7; 11 bases are a match to TRBD2. CDR1 and CDR2 (germline): SEHNR, FQNEAQ (reference sequence). The CDR3 covers 15 residues. Trimming took 5 bases from V and 6 from J; bases not matched to a gene: 9. CDR3 region: CASSRVTSGSTEQYF. CDR3 bases: TGTGCCAGCAGCCGAGTAACTAGCGGGAGTACCGAGCAGTACTTC.